The sequence of this T cell receptor beta chain was determined in a study of blood T cell repertoires in COVID-19. Study background: Spain, Italy and the United States supplied samples that represented acute and convalescent COVID-19.

Assay: immunoSEQ multiplex PCR; the TCRdb copy retains only in-frame clones and omits some. This repertoire shows more than 300,000 clones, around 91% found once; its top ten account for 0.8% to 1.3%. Seattle cases were enrolled at active infection and followed longitudinally. Germline V CDR1 and CDR2: MDHEN, SYDVKM. The CDR3 has 15 residues. V was clipped by 4 bases and J by 6 bases; unmatched bases: 7. Source material: peripheral blood. This sequence joins TRBV28 and TRBJ1-5, with 9 bases lining up with TRBD1. The sequence came from a woman aged 40 to 49 with COVID-19, enrolled during active disease. The CDR3 sequence is CASSSQGAQTQPQHF. DNA for the CDR3: TGTGCCAGCAGTTCACAGGGGGCGCAGACTCAGCCCCAGCATTTT.